The rows below give T cell receptor beta chains drawn from one sample of a study of beta chain features in type 1 diabetes. Clones were sequenced by immunoSEQ multiplex PCR, and TCRdb holds only the in-frame ones, with some missing. This table has almost 350,000 clones, around 7.6% appearing once. The sample was central memory CD4+ T cells from blood. Receptors were obtained from a woman aged 18-29 years in good health. The CDR3 runs from the conserved cysteine through the conserved F or W. The order of the fields is clone size, D gene, V gene, J gene, CDR3 protein, CDR3 DNA. The D gene is left open where the match is weak. For some rows the clone size is stated as once, few or many, or as a class when expanded; others skip it.

.	.	TRBV28	TRBJ1-3	CASTWGTLIGNTIYF	TGTGCCAGCACCTGGGGGACACTTATCGGAAACACCATATATTTT
.	.	TRBV15	TRBJ2-1	CATSRGGGKQFF	TGTGCCACCAGCAGAGGTGGTGGTAAGCAGTTCTTC
.	.	TRBV7-2	TRBJ2-5	CASSSLRGEETQYF	TGTGCCAGCAGCTCATTAAGGGGTGAAGAGACCCAGTACTTC
.	TRBD2	TRBV6-5	TRBJ2-1	CASSYVAGGGNEQFF	TGTGCCAGCAGTTACGTAGCGGGAGGCGGCAATGAGCAGTTCTTC
few	TRBD1	TRBV7-2	TRBJ2-6	CASSWGQVTFGGANVLTF	TGTGCCAGCAGCTGGGGACAGGTGACCTTTGGGGGGGCCAACGTCCTGACTTTC
few	.	TRBV7-6	TRBJ2-1	CASSPIQVYNEQFF	TGTGCCAGCAGCCCAATACAGGTTTACAATGAGCAGTTCTTC
many	.	TRBV6-5	TRBJ1-2	CASSYSSRLSGYTF	TGTGCCAGCAGTTACTCGAGCAGGTTGTCTGGCTACACCTTC
.	.	TRBV4-2	TRBJ2-6	CASSQFLGSGANVLTF	TGTGCCAGCAGCCAATTTTTGGGTTCAGGGGCCAACGTCCTGACTTTC
.	.	TRBV28	TRBJ2-7	CASSSDGKAYEQYF	TGTGCCAGCAGTTCTGACGGGAAAGCATACGAGCAGTACTTC
.	.	TRBV7-3	TRBJ1-1	CASSLMGLGVTEAFF	TGTGCCAGCAGCTTAATGGGTTTAGGGGTCACTGAAGCTTTCTTT
.	TRBD1	TRBV29-1	TRBJ2-1	CSVDRGRNEQFF	TGCAGCGTGGACAGGGGGCGCAATGAGCAGTTCTTC
.	TRBD2	TRBV11-2	TRBJ2-5	CASSGHGGSGSSETQYF	TGTGCCAGCAGCGGCCATGGAGGTAGCGGGAGCTCGGAGACCCAGTACTTC
once	.	TRBV6-5	TRBJ2-7	CASKRTISSYEQYF	TGTGCCAGCAAAAGGACAATTAGCTCCTACGAGCAGTACTTC
many	.	TRBV28	TRBJ1-5	CASSENRGGRAQHF	TGTGCCAGCAGTGAAAACCGGGGGGGGAGAGCCCAGCATTTT
.	.	TRBV15	TRBJ2-7	CATSRVAEGDEQYF	TGTGCCACCAGCAGAGTAGCGGAGGGGGACGAGCAGTACTTC
few	TRBD1	TRBV7-2	TRBJ2-7	CASSLGTGYEQYF	TGTGCCAGCAGCTTAGGGACAGGGTACGAGCAGTACTTC
few	.	TRBV7-2	TRBJ2-7	CASSLAHSGFRYEQYF	TGTGCCAGCAGCTTAGCCCATAGTGGCTTCCGCTACGAGCAGTACTTC
many	.	TRBV7-2	TRBJ2-5	CASSQGWGFQETQYF	TGTGCCAGCAGCCAAGGATGGGGATTCCAAGAGACCCAGTACTTC
.	.	TRBV6-1	TRBJ1-2	CASSVAGGHVFRFDGYTF	TGTGCCAGCAGTGTAGCCGGGGGGCACGTCTTTCGGTTCGATGGCTACACCTTC
few	.	TRBV4-3	TRBJ2-5	CASSLGAETQYF	TGCGCCAGCAGCCTTGGGGCCGAGACCCAGTACTTC
.	TRBD2	TRBV6-5	TRBJ2-1	CASSTGLLNEQFF	TGTGCCAGCAGTACGGGACTACTCAATGAGCAGTTCTTC
few	.	TRBV5-1	TRBJ2-1	CASSLGLQSYNEQFF	TGCGCCAGCAGCTTGGGCCTGCAATCCTACAATGAGCAGTTCTTC
few	.	TRBV5-6	TRBJ1-2	CASSRRGRVDYGYTF	TGTGCCAGCAGCCGGAGGGGCAGGGTCGACTATGGCTACACCTTC